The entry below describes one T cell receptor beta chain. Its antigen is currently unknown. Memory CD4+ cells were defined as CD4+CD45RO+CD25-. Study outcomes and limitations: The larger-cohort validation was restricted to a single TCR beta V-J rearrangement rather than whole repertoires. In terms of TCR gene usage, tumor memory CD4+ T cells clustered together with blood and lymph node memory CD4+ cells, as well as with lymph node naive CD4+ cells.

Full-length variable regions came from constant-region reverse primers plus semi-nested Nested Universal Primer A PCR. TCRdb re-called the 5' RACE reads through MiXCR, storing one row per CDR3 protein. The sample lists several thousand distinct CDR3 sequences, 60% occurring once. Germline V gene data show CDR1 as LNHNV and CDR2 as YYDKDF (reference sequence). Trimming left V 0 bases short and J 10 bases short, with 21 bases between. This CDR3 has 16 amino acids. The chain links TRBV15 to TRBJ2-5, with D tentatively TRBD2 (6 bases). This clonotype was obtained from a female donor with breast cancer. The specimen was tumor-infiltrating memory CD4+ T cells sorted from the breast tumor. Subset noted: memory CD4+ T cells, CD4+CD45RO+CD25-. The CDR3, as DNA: TGTGCCACCAGCAGAGATCGCGATAAAGGAGGGATAGGCCAGTACTTC. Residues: CATSRDRDKGGIGQYF.